Below, 14 T cell receptor beta chains from the same sample are listed, as sequenced in a study of cytotoxic CD8 clonotypes in ibrutinib-treated CLL (dated by TCRdb to about 2021). The library was built by means of the immunoSEQ multiplex PCR assay. TCRdb limited this immuneACCESS table to in-frame rearrangements with V and J called. A share of clones is missing; checked studies link under half to unresolved V genes, and the rest is unexplained. Present in this sample are around 150,000 clones, 80% of which were seen just once. Less than 9% of the sample is held by the ten biggest clonotypes. The specimen comprised PBMCs, sampled after 36 months of ibrutinib treatment. The receptors stem from a human donor with chronic lymphocytic leukemia.

This clone was seen a handful of times. This chain links TRBV11-2 with TRBJ1-6; 7 nucleotides match TRBD1. CDR1 is SGHAT, CDR2 FQNNGV, per germline. Trimming took 4 bases from V and 9 from J; bases not matched to a gene: 3. The CDR3 runs 13 residues. The chain's CDR3 is CASSWDSSSPLHF. The CDR3, as DNA: TGTGCCAGCAGCTGGGACAGCAGTTCACCCCTCCACTTT.

This clone has just a few counts. The chain carries TRBV25-1 and TRBJ2-5; TRBD2 matches at 15 bases. Germline loops: CDR1 MGHDK, CDR2 SYGVNS. V shed 6 bases and J 5 bases; nucleotides not matched to a gene: 7. The CDR3 runs 16 residues. In DNA form, the CDR3 reads TGTGCCAGCAGCGGTAGGACTAGCGGGGGGGCCGAGACCCAGTACTTC. As protein: CASSGRTSGGAETQYF.

This clone was seen only once. V and J are TRBV2 and TRBJ1-5; 7 positions agree with TRBD1. The CDR3 is 15 residues long. The J segment lost 2 bases and the V segment lost 3 bases, leaving 4 bases of the junction unmatched. CDR1 is SNHLY, CDR2 FYNNEI, per germline. CDR3 DNA sequence: TGTGCCAGCAGTGACGGACAGGAACGCAATCAGCCCCAGCATTTT. It yields the protein CASSDGQERNQPQHF.

This chain uses TRBV28 with TRBJ2-1; no firm D call. V lost 5 bases and J 4 bases, leaving 3 bases between the germline ends. The CDR3 consists of 11 residues. Germline CDR1 reads MDHEN; CDR2 reads SYDVKM. In DNA, the CDR3 is TGTGCCAGCAGTCCTTACAATGAGCAGTTCTTC. Translation gives CASSPYNEQFF. Full variable domain (remainder filled in from reference TRBV28 and TRBJ2-1): DVKVTQSSRYLVKRTGEKVFLECVQDMDHENMFWYRQDPGLGLRLIYFSYDVKMKEKGDIPEGYSVSREKKERFSLILESASTNQTSMYLCASSPYNEQFFGPGTRLTVL.

The chain employs TRBV27 and TRBJ2-7; TRBD1 matches at 9 bases. Germline-derived CDR1 and CDR2 are MNHEY and SMNVEV (reference sequence). V was clipped by 2 bases and J by 4 bases; unmatched bases: 6. The CDR3 is made up of 15 amino acids. The CDR3 sequence: CASSLRWTGAYEQYF. The CDR3 bases are TGTGCCAGCAGTTTAAGGTGGACAGGGGCTTACGAGCAGTACTTC.

This sequence joins TRBV25-1 and TRBJ2-1; the match to TRBD2 covers 8 bases. Germline CDR1 and CDR2: MGHDK and SYGVNS. V shed 5 bases and J 7 bases; nucleotides not matched to a gene: 7. This CDR3 is built from 14 residues. Here the CDR3 DNA reads TGTGCCAGCAGTCGTAGCGGGGCTGGGAATGAGCAGTTCTTC. Amino acids: CASSRSGAGNEQFF.

This clone was observed a handful of times. The chain employs TRBV10-2 and TRBJ1-2; D is uncertain. The V gene lost 3 bases and the J gene lost 3 bases, with 8 bases spanning the gap. Germline V lookup: CDR1 WSHSY, CDR2 SAAADI. The CDR3 sequence is 13 residues long. This chain's CDR3 is CASSDVADYGYTF. The CDR3 DNA follows: TGCGCCAGCAGTGACGTGGCGGACTATGGCTACACCTTC.

This clone was observed a handful of times. The J gene is TRBJ1-3, the V gene TRBV28; D is uncertain. This CDR3 region has 11 residues. The germline CDR1 and CDR2 sequences are MDHEN and SYDVKM. V lost 6 bases to trimming and J lost 4 bases, with 4 bases between them. CDR3: CASRNGNTIYF. Here the CDR3 DNA reads TGTGCCAGCAGGAACGGAAACACCATATATTTT.

This sequence joins TRBV7-9 and TRBJ2-7; 12 bases align to TRBD1. Germline V lookup: CDR1 SEHNR, CDR2 FQNEAQ (reference sequence). V was clipped by 3 bases and J by 8 bases; unmatched bases: 5. This CDR3 comprises 14 residues. CDR3 protein: CASSFRDRGQQQYF. In DNA, the CDR3 is TGTGCCAGCAGCTTCCGGGACAGGGGGCAGCAGCAGTACTTC.

V usage is TRBV10-3 and J usage is TRBJ2-7, with 10 bases that match TRBD2. Germline CDR1 reads ENHRY; CDR2 reads SYGVKD. V trimming: 6 bases; J trimming: 4 bases; junction bases outside the gene matches: 6. This CDR3 is 14 amino acids long. In DNA, the CDR3 is TGTGCCATCAGCCGAGCGGGAGGGCTATACGAGCAGTACTTC. Translating it yields CAISRAGGLYEQYF.

The chain combines TRBV4-1 with TRBJ2-3; 12 bases fit TRBD2. Looked up from germline, CDR1 is MGHRA and CDR2 is YSYEKL. This CDR3 has 18 residues. Unmatched junction bases numbered 7, after V lost 2 bases and J lost 1 base. The CDR3 sequence is CASSQLAGGPPRTDTQYF. The DNA for the CDR3 is TGCGCCAGCAGCCAACTAGCGGGAGGGCCCCCTCGCACAGATACGCAGTATTTT.

This clone showed up just once. The rearrangement uses TRBV5-8 and TRBJ1-3; TRBD1 might be the D (6 bases). Germline CDR1 SGHTS, CDR2 YDEGEE. The CDR3 is 15 amino acids. The V end was cut by 3 bases, the J end by 2 bases, with 12 bases between. CDR3 in amino acids: CASSSQGRTGNTIYF. CDR3 nucleotide sequence: TGTGCCAGCAGCTCTCAGGGGAGGACTGGAAACACCATATATTTT.

The V gene is TRBV2, the J gene TRBJ2-2, with TRBD1 matching 7 bases. The germline V gene has CDR1 SNHLY and CDR2 FYNNEI. The CDR3 runs to 14 residues. The V segment lost 3 bases and the J segment 7 bases; nucleotides outside the gene matches: 5. The CDR3, as DNA: TGTGCCAGCAGTGACCCTGGACAGGTCGGGGAGCTGTTTTTT. Translation gives CASSDPGQVGELFF.

The count of this clone is one. The V gene is TRBV11-2, the J gene TRBJ1-4; D is perhaps TRBD1 (6 bases). The germline gives CDR1 SGHAT, CDR2 FQNNGV. Trimming took off 3 bases at V and 3 bases at J, with 11 bases between the two ends. The CDR3 is made up of 15 amino acids. The CDR3 sequence is CASSFTGFANEKLFF. The CDR3 bases are TGTGCCAGCAGCTTTACAGGGTTCGCTAATGAAAAACTGTTTTTT.